Below, 32 T cell receptor beta chains from the same sample are listed, as sequenced in a study of cytomegalovirus exposure and HLA in healthy donors (dated by TCRdb to 2016 to 2017). Library creation used the immunoSEQ multiplex PCR assay. For the multiplex PCR, a mixture combining 60 forward primers for TCR Vbeta segments and 13 reverse primers for TCR Jbeta segments was used. TCRdb obtained this table from immuneACCESS and retained in-frame rearrangements with V and J assigned. These tables miss some clones; where compared with another copy, unresolved V genes account for less than half of the shortfall, and the remainder is unexplained. Recorded for this sample are around 99,000 clones; around three quarters of them occurred a single time. Jointly, the top ten make up about 7.7% of the sample. Sequencing was done on a sample of PBMCs. The receptors shown here come from a woman between 50 and 59 years old in good health and CMV-seropositive.

J is TRBJ2-7 and V is TRBV14; D is possibly TRBD1 (6 bases). The ends were cut back, 3 bases at V and 2 bases at J, with 11 bases in the middle. Germline values: CDR1 SGHDN, CDR2 FVKESK. There are 14 residues in the CDR3. The CDR3 nucleotides are TGTGCCAGCAGCCACCCGGACAGTACCTACGAGCAGTACTTC. Protein product: CASSHPDSTYEQYF. The entire variable domain, with the rest obtained from reference TRBV14 and TRBJ2-7, is as follows: EAGVTQFPSHSVIEKGQTVTLRCDPISGHDNLYWYRRVMGKEIKFLLHFVKESKQDESGMPNNRFLAERTGGTYSTLKVQPAELEDSGVYFCASSHPDSTYEQYFGPGTRLTVT.

Written as DNA, the CDR3 is TGTGCCAGCAGCCAATCAACTGAGACCCAGTACTTC. This encodes CASSQSTETQYF. The J gene is TRBJ2-5, the V gene TRBV16; no clear D. Germline-derived CDR1 and CDR2 are KGHSY and FQNENV. This CDR3 spans 12 amino acids. The V gene lost 0 bases and the J gene lost 5 bases, with 4 bases spanning the gap.

This sequence joins TRBV6-7 and TRBJ2-3; TRBD1 might be the D (6 bases). TRBV6-7 qualifies as an ORF whose function is uncertain. The length of the CDR3 is 16 residues. Trimming removed 0 bases from V and 5 bases from J, with 15 bases in between. In DNA form, the CDR3 reads TGTGCCAGCAGTTACTCGCTTTCAGGGGTACAAGATACGCAGTATTTT. Translation gives CASSYSLSGVQDTQYF.

This chain connects TRBV5-1 to TRBJ1-6, with a possible D match to TRBD1 (6 bases). This CDR3 is 13 amino acids long. Trimming cost V 5 bases and J 8 bases, with 11 bases left between them. Germline CDR1 SGHRS, CDR2 YFSETQ. Here the CDR3 DNA reads TGCGCCAGCAGTACAGGGTGGGATTCACCCCTCCACTTT. It codes for CASSTGWDSPLHF. The full variable domain, rest sourced from reference TRBV5-1 and TRBJ1-6, is KAGVTQTPRYLIKTRGQQVTLSCSPISGHRSVSWYQQTPGQGLQFLFEYFSETQRNKGNFPGRFSGRQFSNSRSEMNVSTLELGDSALYLCASSTGWDSPLHFGNGTRLTVT.

This chain uses TRBV4-3 with TRBJ2-2; weak D call: TRBD2 (6 bases). The CDR3 spans 15 residues. The germline V gene encodes CDR1 LGHNA and CDR2 YSLEER. V lost 1 base, J lost 6 bases, and 12 bases lay in between. CDR3 sequence reads: CASSQGLGSAGELFF. The CDR3 DNA reads TGCGCCAGCAGCCAAGGTCTCGGGAGCGCCGGGGAGCTGTTTTTT.

This clone came up once. The V call is TRBV9, the J call TRBJ2-5, with 10 bases fitting TRBD2. The CDR3 loop spans 15 amino acids. In germline, CDR1 is SGDLS, CDR2 YYNGEE. J gave up 5 bases and V 3 bases, and 7 bases lay outside the gene matches. The CDR3 nucleotides are TGTGCCAGCAGCGCCAGCGGGGGGGCCTGGGAGACCCAGTACTTC. Translated, it gives CASSASGGAWETQYF.

This clone was observed once. For the CDR3, the DNA is TGTGCCAGCCCCTCCGGGGGGAAGAACACTGAAGCTTTCTTT. It encodes CASPSGGKNTEAFF. This chain uses TRBV27 with TRBJ1-1; a possible D gene is TRBD1 (5 bases). The germline gives CDR1 MNHEY, CDR2 SMNVEV (reference sequence). The CDR3 extends over 14 amino acids. The V end lost 8 bases, the J end lost 1 base, and 14 bases lay between the germline ends.

The V gene is TRBV18, the J gene TRBJ2-1, with TRBD1 as a possible D gene (6 bases). Trimming shortened V by 4 bases and J by 3 bases, and 7 bases separated the two germline ends. The CDR3 totals 13 residues. Germline CDR1 KGHSH, CDR2 LQKENI. The CDR3 region has the DNA TGTGCCAGCTCACAGGACAGCTACAATGAGCAGTTCTTC. It translates to CASSQDSYNEQFF.

The chain uses TRBV11-2 and TRBJ2-5; 8 bases map to TRBD2. V lost 4 bases to trimming and J lost 4 bases; unmatched junction nucleotides: 14. There are 17 residues in the CDR3. Germline V lookup: CDR1 SGHAT, CDR2 FQNNGV. The CDR3 reads CASSSTSAGVWRETQYF. The CDR3 bases are TGTGCCAGCAGCTCGACTAGCGCGGGCGTATGGCGAGAGACCCAGTACTTC.

CDR3 sequence: CASSLGGISYNEQFF. The CDR3, as DNA: TGTGCCAGTAGTCTCGGGGGAATCTCCTACAATGAGCAGTTCTTC. The chain combines TRBV19 with TRBJ2-1; D may be TRBD2 (6 bases). CDR1 and CDR2 (germline): LNHDA, SQIVND (reference sequence). Between the trimmed V and J ends, which lost 5 bases and 0 bases, there was a span of 11 bases. This CDR3 is 15 amino acids long.

This clone was recorded a few times. The gene calls are TRBV20-1 and TRBJ2-7; no definite D call. Germline CDR1 reads DFQATT; CDR2 reads SNEGSKA (reference sequence). The CDR3 is 11 amino acids. V gave up 1 base and J gave up 6 bases, with 7 bases separating them. The DNA of the CDR3 is TGCAGTGCTAGAGCCGGTGGCGAGCAGTACTTC. Protein: CSARAGGEQYF.

The chain combines TRBV18 with TRBJ2-2, with TRBD1 identical over 8 bases. CDR3 length: 15 residues. CDR1 and CDR2 (germline): KGHSH, LQKENI. J was trimmed by 4 bases and V by 5 bases; bases with no gene match: 6. The CDR3 DNA sequence: TGTGCCAGCTCAGTGACAGGGGAGCGCACCGGGGAGCTGTTTTTT. Translation: CASSVTGERTGELFF.

Concerning this clone itself: One end of the junction does not line up with germline, which may come from a read error. The chain carries TRBV7-9 and TRBJ2-3, with 7 nucleotides matching TRBD1. The CDR3 covers 14 residues. CDR1 is SEHNR, CDR2 FQNEAQ, per germline (reference sequence). In DNA, the CDR3 is TGTTCCAGCAGCCCCCCGGGACAGTTAGATACGCAGTATTTT. Amino acid sequence: CSSSPPGQLDTQYF.

The genes are TRBV5-6 and TRBJ1-1; the D gene is possibly TRBD1 (5 bases). With 0 bases removed from V and 5 bases from J, the gap between germline ends came to 8 bases. The CDR3 runs 13 residues. Germline assignment: CDR1 SGHDT and CDR2 YYEEEE. The CDR3 bases are TGTGCCAGCAGCTTGGGTCGGGGGACTGAAGCTTTCTTT. Translating gives CASSLGRGTEAFF.

The chain uses TRBV5-4 and TRBJ1-2, with D perhaps TRBD1 (5 bases). The CDR3 consists of 16 residues. The germline V gene has CDR1 SGHNT and CDR2 YYREEE (reference sequence). V was cut by 1 base and J by 0 bases, with 13 bases left in between. CDR3 protein: CASSLTAGRANYGYTF. The CDR3 DNA follows: TGTGCCAGCAGCTTGACGGCAGGGAGGGCTAACTATGGCTACACCTTC. Using reference TRBV5-4 and TRBJ1-2 for the parts outside the CDR3, the full variable domain is ETGVTQSPTHLIKTRGQQVTLRCSSQSGHNTVSWYQQALGQGPQFIFQYYREEENGRGNFPPRFSGLQFPNYSSELNVNALELDDSALYLCASSLTAGRANYGYTFGSGTRLTVV.

The genes are TRBV19 and TRBJ1-2; D uncertain. From germline, CDR1 is LNHDA and CDR2 SQIVND (reference sequence). The CDR3 covers 14 residues. Between the trimmed V and J ends, which lost 10 bases and 6 bases, there was a span of 21 bases. CDR3 nucleotide sequence: TGTGCCACCAAGAACTCCGGGTTGGAGCATGGCTACACCTTC. Its protein product is CATKNSGLEHGYTF.

This rearrangement joins TRBV5-4 to TRBJ2-2; 12 bases are a match to TRBD2. The CDR3 is 17 amino acids. J was trimmed by 2 bases and V by 4 bases; bases with no gene match: 6. CDR1 and CDR2 (germline): SGHNT, YYREEE (reference sequence). As DNA, the CDR3 is TGTGCCAGCAGCACGACTAGCGGGGGCCCAAACACCGGGGAGCTGTTTTTT. Residues: CASSTTSGGPNTGELFF.

This clone was seen only a few times. This chain connects TRBV7-2 to TRBJ2-1; D remains unclear. Germline V gene data show CDR1 as SGHTA and CDR2 as FQGNSA. This CDR3 has 13 amino acids. The V and J ends lost 1 base and 7 bases respectively, with 8 bases between them. CDR3: CASSLVERNEQFF. CDR3 coding DNA: TGTGCCAGCAGCTTAGTAGAACGAAATGAGCAGTTCTTC.

This clone was found a few times. This chain uses TRBV9 with TRBJ1-4; TRBD1 matches at 7 bases. V trimming: 0 bases; J trimming: 3 bases; junction bases outside the gene matches: 5. The CDR3 loop spans 16 amino acids. Per the germline V gene, CDR1 is SGDLS and CDR2 is YYNGEE. CDR3 sequence: CASSVGDRAANEKLFF. As DNA, the CDR3 is TGTGCCAGCAGCGTAGGCGACAGGGCCGCTAATGAAAAACTGTTTTTT.

The chain has TRBV5-4 and TRBJ1-3, with TRBD1 identical over 7 bases. The V and J ends lost 3 bases and 2 bases, in that order; junction bases with no gene match: 8. This CDR3 has 16 amino acids. From germline, CDR1 is SGHNT and CDR2 YYREEE (reference sequence). The CDR3 DNA sequence: TGTGCCAGCAGCTCGACAGGGAAAGGTACTGGAAACACCATATATTTT. The encoded protein is CASSSTGKGTGNTIYF.

The rearrangement uses TRBV14 and TRBJ2-1, with D maybe TRBD2 (6 bases). The CDR3 covers 16 residues. The germline V and J ends were trimmed by 2 bases and 4 bases, with 15 bases remaining between them. CDR1 and CDR2 from the germline V gene are SGHDN and FVKESK. The CDR3: CASSQWPRERYNEQFF. The CDR3 DNA reads as TGTGCCAGCAGCCAATGGCCTCGGGAGAGGTACAATGAGCAGTTCTTC.

The genes are TRBV2 and TRBJ1-1, with 8 bases identical to TRBD1. This CDR3 is built from 13 residues. The V and J ends lost 7 bases and 7 bases, in that order; junction bases with no gene match: 8. Germline loops: CDR1 SNHLY, CDR2 FYNNEI. The CDR3 protein is CASITPGQDEAFF. CDR3 sequence (DNA): TGTGCCAGCATTACACCGGGACAGGATGAAGCTTTCTTT.

This clone has a handful of counts. The CDR3: CASSLGQGGTEAFF. In DNA form, the CDR3 reads TGTGCCAGCAGCCTTGGACAGGGGGGCACTGAAGCTTTCTTT. The V call is TRBV11-2, the J call TRBJ1-1; 10 positions match TRBD1. CDR3 length: 14 residues. The trim removed 5 bases at V and 4 bases at J, leaving 4 bases unmatched. The V gene's germline CDR1 is SGHAT and CDR2 FQNNGV.

This chain uses TRBV7-2 with TRBJ2-7; weak D call: TRBD1 (5 bases). This CDR3 has 14 residues. Germline V gene lookup returns CDR1 SGHTA and CDR2 FQGNSA. V gave up 4 bases and J gave up 2 bases, with 12 bases separating them. The DNA for the CDR3 is TGTGCCAGCAGCTCCGCAGGGTTCCCCTACGAGCAGTACTTC. Residues: CASSSAGFPYEQYF.

This rearrangement joins TRBV18 to TRBJ2-3, with 10 bases that match TRBD2. CDR3 length: 15 residues. Per germline, CDR1 KGHSH and CDR2 LQKENI. The V segment lost 4 bases and the J segment 1 base; nucleotides outside the gene matches: 2. The CDR3 region has the DNA TGTGCCAGCTCACTTCTAGCGGGAGGCACAGATACGCAGTATTTT. It specifies CASSLLAGGTDTQYF. Based on the CDR3 plus reference TRBV18 and TRBJ2-3, the full variable domain is NAGVMQNPRHLVRRRGQEARLRCSPMKGHSHVYWYRQLPEEGLKFMVYLQKENIIDESGMPKERFSAEFPKEGPSILRIQQVVRGDSAAYFCASSLLAGGTDTQYFGPGTRLTVL.

The chain employs TRBV9 and TRBJ2-5; tentative D call: TRBD2 (7 bases). V was pared by 0 bases and J by 5 bases, with 20 bases between. Per germline, CDR1 SGDLS and CDR2 YYNGEE. The CDR3 length is 17 residues. CDR3 amino acids: CASSVGLGGGPWETQYF. Here the CDR3 DNA reads TGTGCCAGCAGCGTAGGGCTAGGGGGGGGGCCCTGGGAGACCCAGTACTTC.

The chain carries TRBV4-3 and TRBJ2-1; D is perhaps TRBD1 (5 bases). Looked up from germline, CDR1 is LGHNA and CDR2 is YSLEER. The CDR3 contains 14 residues. Trimming left V 0 bases short and J 2 bases short, with 5 bases between. The DNA of the CDR3 is TGCGCCAGCAGCCAAGAAGGGGCCTACAATGAGCAGTTCTTC. Its protein is CASSQEGAYNEQFF.

V is TRBV6-1 and J is TRBJ1-2; D is possibly TRBD1 (6 bases). With 6 bases removed from V and 9 bases from J, the gap between germline ends came to 17 bases. The CDR3 length is 13 residues. Germline-derived CDR1 and CDR2 are MNHNS and SASEGT. CDR3 protein: CASRQGLGQSYTF. The CDR3 region has the DNA TGTGCCAGCAGGCAGGGGCTGGGTCAGAGCTACACCTTC.

This clone was picked up a small number of times. The chain uses TRBV12-5 and TRBJ1-5, with D perhaps matching TRBD1 (5 bases). Germline CDR1 and CDR2: LGHNT and FRNRAP. Trimming removed 7 bases from V and 3 bases from J, with 13 bases in between. The CDR3 totals 14 residues. The DNA of the CDR3 is TGTGCTAGTGCGGGCAGGGCTTACAATCAGCCCCAGCATTTT. Translated, it gives CASAGRAYNQPQHF.

The chain has TRBV5-6 and TRBJ1-5, with D tentatively TRBD1 (6 bases). CDR1 SGHDT and CDR2 YYEEEE come from the germline V gene. CDR3 length: 15 amino acids. The V gene lost 4 bases and the J gene lost 0 bases, with 11 bases spanning the gap. The CDR3 reads CASSETGYSNQPQHF. The CDR3 nucleotides are TGTGCCAGCAGCGAGACAGGATATAGCAATCAGCCCCAGCATTTT.

This sequence joins TRBV27 and TRBJ2-3, with a possible D match to TRBD2 (7 bases). The CDR3 extends over 16 amino acids. Germline assignment: CDR1 MNHEY and CDR2 SMNVEV (reference sequence). V was trimmed by 7 bases and J by 2 bases, leaving 19 bases between them. CDR3 nucleotide sequence: TGTGCCAGCACCCCCAACCGGGGGGCAAACACAGATACGCAGTATTTT. Translated: CASTPNRGANTDTQYF.

The genes are TRBV27 and TRBJ1-6, with 10 bases aligning to TRBD1. The CDR3 totals 15 residues. V was clipped by 4 bases and J by 10 bases; unmatched bases: 7. CDR1 and CDR2 (germline): MNHEY, SMNVEV (reference sequence). CDR3 coding DNA: TGTGCCAGCAGTTCTCTCCGGACAGGGGGATCACCCCTCCACTTT. Protein: CASSSLRTGGSPLHF.